These T cell receptor beta chains were read from a single sample in a study of T cells after yellow fever vaccination. TCRdb processed the 5' RACE reads anew with MiXCR; each CDR3 protein has one entry. This table has 95,000 to 100,000 distinct CDR3 sequences, around 5.8% appearing once. Sample: CD8+ T cells sorted from PBMCs, taken 10 days after the yellow fever booster vaccination. The receptor set was obtained from a young man who received the YFV17D yellow fever vaccine. Both conserved end residues are part of each CDR3. The D gene is left open where the match is weak. Part of the rows lack a size; the others show once, few, many or a class for expanded clones.

abundance	v_gene	d_gene	j_gene	CDR3nt	CDR3aa
few	TRBV4-1	TRBD2	TRBJ2-2	TGCGCCAGCAGCCCAGAGACTCTAGCGGTCGCCGGGGAGCTGTTTTTT	CASSPETLAVAGELFF
many	TRBV27	.	TRBJ2-7	TGTGCCAGCAGTTTATTGGCTAACTCCTACGAGCAGTACTTC	CASSLLANSYEQYF
.	TRBV4-1	TRBD2	TRBJ2-1	TGCGCCAGCAGCCCCCTAGCGGGGGACCCCTACAATGAGCAGTTCTTC	CASSPLAGDPYNEQFF
few	TRBV5-1	.	TRBJ2-3	TGCGCCAGCAGCTTGAGGCGGGCACCTAGCACAGATACGCAGTATTTT	CASSLRRAPSTDTQYF
many	TRBV20-1	.	TRBJ2-1	TGCAGTGCTAGGGGGATGAGTTGGGGTGGCAATGAGCAGTTCTTC	CSARGMSWGGNEQFF
.	TRBV6-5	TRBD1	TRBJ2-7	TGTGCCAGCAGTTCCGGACAGGTGATATACTACGAGCAGTACTTC	CASSSGQVIYYEQYF
.	TRBV6-2/TRBV6-3	TRBD2	TRBJ2-1	TGTGCCAGCAGTGGACTAGCGGGGGGTATATCAGATGAGCAGTTCTTC	CASSGLAGGISDEQFF
.	TRBV29-1	.	TRBJ1-2	TGCAGCGTTGGTGAAACAGCCGAGTCCTATGGCTACACCTTC	CSVGETAESYGYTF
few	TRBV6-2/TRBV6-3	TRBD1	TRBJ2-3	TGTGCCAGCATTCCGACAGGGTATTCCGCAGATACGCAGTATTTT	CASIPTGYSADTQYF
.	TRBV7-3	.	TRBJ2-1	TGTGCCAGCAGCTTAGACATATACAATGAGCAGTTCTTC	CASSLDIYNEQFF
.	TRBV7-2	TRBD1	TRBJ1-1	TGTGCCAGCAGCTTAGCGCTCGGGACAGGGGAGGAGAACACTGAAGCTTTCTTT	CASSLALGTGEENTEAFF
many	TRBV29-1	TRBD2	TRBJ2-1	TGCAGCGTTGGACTAGCGGACTACAATGAGCAGTTCTTC	CSVGLADYNEQFF
few	TRBV11-3	.	TRBJ2-1	TGTGCCAGCAGCACCAGGGGGGTGGGGAATGAGCAGTTCTTC	CASSTRGVGNEQFF
many	TRBV12-3/TRBV12-4	.	TRBJ2-7	TGTGCCAGCAGCCCAAGCAGCTTCAGGGAAGCAAAGCAGTACTTC	CASSPSSFREAKQYF
.	TRBV20-1	.	TRBJ1-2	TGCAGTGCTAGATCTCTTGGGTGGAAGGGAAAAATGTATGGCTACACCTTC	CSARSLGWKGKMYGYTF
few	TRBV7-9	.	TRBJ2-1	TGTGCCAGCAGCTTACCACAGGGCGGTGAGCAGTTCTTC	CASSLPQGGEQFF
many	TRBV19	.	TRBJ2-3	TGTGCCAGTAGTATAGTCGACACAGATACGCAGTATTTT	CASSIVDTDTQYF
.	TRBV11-2	TRBD2	TRBJ2-7	TGTGCCAGCAGCTTAGGCCCTAGCGGGGGGACCTACGAGCAGTACTTC	CASSLGPSGGTYEQYF
many	TRBV5-6	.	TRBJ2-2	TGTGCCAGCAATTGGGGGGCCGGGGAGCTGTTTTTT	CASNWGAGELFF
.	TRBV9	TRBD2	TRBJ2-2	TGTGCCAGCAGCGGAACTAGCGGGGGAAACACCGGGGAGCTGTTTTTT	CASSGTSGGNTGELFF
few	TRBV7-8	.	TRBJ2-3	TGTGCCAGCAGCTCCGCCCTCTTGGGACATAGCACAGATACGCAGTATTTT	CASSSALLGHSTDTQYF
many	TRBV12-3/TRBV12-4	.	TRBJ1-1	TGTGCCAGCAACGACCCGGGGACTGAAGCTTTCTTT	CASNDPGTEAFF
few	TRBV4-3	TRBD1	TRBJ2-5	TGCGCCAGCAGCCAAGATTCCAAGGGACAGGGGGCGGAGACCCAGTACTTC	CASSQDSKGQGAETQYF
few	TRBV7-9	.	TRBJ1-6	TGTGCCAGCAGGACCCCATCCTCCTATAATTCACCCCTCCACTTT	CASRTPSSYNSPLHF
.	TRBV6-5	.	TRBJ1-5	TGTGCCAGCAGTTGGGGGGAGTCCCAGCCCCAGCATTTT	CASSWGESQPQHF
.	TRBV10-3	.	TRBJ1-1	TGTGCCATCGAGGGAGAGGGTGTGAACACTGAAGCTTTCTTT	CAIEGEGVNTEAFF
.	TRBV4-1	TRBD2	TRBJ2-3	TGCGCCAGCAGCCAGGGTAGCGGGGGGTGGAGCACAGATACGCAGTATTTT	CASSQGSGGWSTDTQYF
few	TRBV4-1	.	TRBJ2-7	TGCGCCAGCAGCCAAGGACGGGGGACCTACGAGCAGTACTTC	CASSQGRGTYEQYF
many	TRBV7-2	TRBD1	TRBJ1-6	TGTGCCATCCTACAGGGGTATGGTTCACCCCTCCACTTT	CAILQGYGSPLHF
.	TRBV11-2	TRBD1	TRBJ2-5	TGTGCCAGCAGCTGGATGGACAGGGGGACTGAGACCCAGTACTTC	CASSWMDRGTETQYF
.	TRBV5-8	TRBD1	TRBJ2-5	TGTGCCAGCAGTTCTCGGGTGGGACAGGGGCTTAAAGAGACCCAGTACTTC	CASSSRVGQGLKETQYF
.	TRBV11-2	.	TRBJ2-3	TGTGCCAGCAGCTTAGGGCGGGGTCCAGATACGCAGTATTTT	CASSLGRGPDTQYF
few	TRBV7-7	.	TRBJ2-5	TGTGCTAGCAGCTTGACGCGGGTTGAGACCCAGTACTTC	CASSLTRVETQYF
few	TRBV29-1	TRBD2	TRBJ2-3	TGCAGCGTTGAGACAGCGGGGGGGGGCACAGATACGCAGTATTTT	CSVETAGGGTDTQYF
many	TRBV4-3	.	TRBJ2-7	TGCGCCAGCAGCCAAGATGGGTCAGGGAAAGCCTACGAGCAGTACTTC	CASSQDGSGKAYEQYF